The TCR beta chain described here comes from a study of metastatic and nonmetastatic thyroid tumors. The V gene lost 1 base and the J gene lost 3 bases, with 10 bases spanning the gap. This CDR3 region has 15 residues. The germline gives CDR1 LGHDT, CDR2 YNNKEL (reference sequence). Of note for this clone: This may come from a read error, since a much larger clone is one base off.

Treatment of any kind had been given to no patient before thyroid surgery. Through MiXCR, TCRdb re-clonotyped the PCR reads. The sample records about 33,000 clones, 15% to 20% being singletons. Sequenced sample: blood. This TCR came from a male donor with papillary thyroid cancer or a benign thyroid nodule (not recorded which). Some clones in this sample may be carry-over from other donors' samples. This sequence joins TRBV3-1 and TRBJ1-5; D gene unclear. DNA for the CDR3: TGTGCCAGCAGCCAAGGGTCAGCTTTCAATCAGCCCCAGCATTTT. As protein: CASSQGSAFNQPQHF.